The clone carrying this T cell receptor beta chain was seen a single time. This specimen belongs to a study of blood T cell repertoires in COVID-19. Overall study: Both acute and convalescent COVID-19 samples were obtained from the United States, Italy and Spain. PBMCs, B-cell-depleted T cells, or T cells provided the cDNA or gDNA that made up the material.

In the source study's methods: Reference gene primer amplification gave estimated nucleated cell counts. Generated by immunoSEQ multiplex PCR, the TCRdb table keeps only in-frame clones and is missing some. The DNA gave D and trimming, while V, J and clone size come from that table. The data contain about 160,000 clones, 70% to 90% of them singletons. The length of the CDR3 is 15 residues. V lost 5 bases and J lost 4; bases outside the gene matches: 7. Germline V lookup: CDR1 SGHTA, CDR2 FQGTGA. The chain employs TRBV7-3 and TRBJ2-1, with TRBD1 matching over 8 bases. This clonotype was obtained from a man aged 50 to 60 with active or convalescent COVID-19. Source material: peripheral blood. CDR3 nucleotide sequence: TGTGCCAGCAGCCAGAGATGGACAGGGTACAATGAGCAGTTCTTC. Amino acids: CASSQRWTGYNEQFF.